This TCR beta chain was identified during a study of CD4 T cells in relation to SARS-CoV-2 and coronaviruses. About the study: Negative control cultures got HIV-1 Nef peptides or no peptide.

Unexposed donor CD4+ T cells date from about 2011-2019, before the COVID-19 pandemic. The cells were cultured for about 10 days before CD4+ T cells were isolated. Testing used SARS-CoV-2 S/N and four cold-coronavirus spikes on unexposed-donor CD4+ T cells, cells permitting. PBMCs were plated at 1.5 million to 2 million per well in IL-2-containing medium. This clone was seen a single time. Its antigen is unidentified. Germline-derived CDR1 and CDR2 are LNHDA and SQIVND (reference sequence). Between the trimmed V and J ends, which lost 5 bases and 2 bases, there was a span of 17 bases. The CDR3 spans 16 residues. TCRdb's table, derived via immunoSEQ multiplex PCR, lists solely in-frame clones and lacks some. Here the sample spans 20,000 to 30,000 clones, 78% being singletons. Broader study findings: Approximately 65% of donors had memory CD4+ clonotypes crossrecognizing SARS-CoV-2 and common cold coronavirus spike.

The V gene is TRBV19, the J gene TRBJ2-3; D tentatively reads TRBD1 or TRBD2 (7 bases each). This TCR derives from a human donor in good health. The sample comprised CD4+ T cells from PBMCs, cultured in vitro. CDR3: CASSEQGGVITDTQYF. CDR3 DNA sequence: TGTGCCAGTAGTGAGCAGGGGGGGGTTATCACAGATACGCAGTATTTT.